This entry lists 20 T cell receptor beta chains sequenced from one sample in a study of T cell responses to AZD1222 COVID-19 vaccine. Here immunoSEQ multiplex PCR was the method, and the copy in TCRdb shows in-frame clones only, minus some. The table has around 110,000 clones, less than 90% seen once. Sequencing used peripheral blood, obtained on day 0 of AZD1222 vaccination. The receptors here all came from an adult in good health.

This clone appeared once. This chain connects TRBV24-1 to TRBJ2-3, with TRBD2 identical over 8 bases. CDR1 and CDR2 from the germline V gene are KGHDR and SFDVKD. Trimming took 4 bases from V and 12 from J; bases not matched to a gene: 8. The CDR3 is 13 residues long. The CDR3 DNA reads as TGTGCCACCAGTGACGGGGGGGGCTATCATCAGTATTTT. Encoded protein: CATSDGGGYHQYF.

The CDR3 region is CASSVTITGHARDRAYGYTF. The CDR3, as DNA: TGTGCCAGCAGCGTTACTATCACCGGGCATGCCCGGGACAGGGCCTATGGCTACACCTTC. The chain uses TRBV9 and TRBJ1-2; 9 positions match TRBD1. This CDR3 has 20 residues. Germline V gene lookup returns CDR1 SGDLS and CDR2 YYNGEE. V was clipped by 2 bases and J by 4 bases; unmatched bases: 21.

The genes are TRBV25-1 and TRBJ1-2, with D possibly TRBD1 on 5 matching bases. Per the germline V gene, CDR1 is MGHDK and CDR2 is SYGVNS. This CDR3 is built from 15 residues. With 5 bases removed from V and 5 bases from J, the gap between germline ends came to 18 bases. CDR3 coding DNA: TGTGCCAGCAGTTTCCCGGAGCAGGGAAGGTATGGCTACACCTTC. This sequence encodes CASSFPEQGRYGYTF.

The rearrangement joins TRBV24-1 to TRBJ1-3; D unresolved. Per germline, CDR1 KGHDR and CDR2 SFDVKD. Trimming took off 4 bases at V and 2 bases at J, with 11 bases between the two ends. CDR3 length: 15 amino acids. CDR3 amino acids: CATSDRFRTGNTIYF. The CDR3 DNA is TGTGCCACCAGTGACAGATTCAGAACTGGAAACACCATATATTTT.

The V gene is TRBV7-3, the J gene TRBJ2-1; TRBD2 matches at 13 bases. V lost 5 bases, J lost 7 bases, and 11 bases stayed unmatched. CDR1 SGHTA and CDR2 FQGTGA come from the germline V gene. The CDR3 covers 17 residues. The CDR3 nucleotides read TGTGCCAGCAGCCTACTAGCGGGGGGGCCAATTGGGAATGAGCAGTTCTTC. Protein: CASSLLAGGPIGNEQFF.

The V call is TRBV11-2, the J call TRBJ2-5; possibly TRBD2 for D (5 bases). Germline CDR1 reads SGHAT; CDR2 reads FQNNGV. V was cut by 6 bases and J by 3 bases, with 14 bases left in between. The CDR3 runs to 14 residues. CDR3 sequence reads: CASSYPVGEETQYF. The CDR3 DNA sequence: TGTGCCAGCAGTTATCCGGTCGGGGAAGAGACCCAGTACTTC.

The V gene is TRBV27, the J gene TRBJ2-3; 9 positions agree with TRBD1. Germline trimming cut 5 bases from V and 3 bases from J; bases unmatched to any gene: 9. The CDR3 loop spans 16 amino acids. Germline V gene sequence: CDR1 MNHEY, CDR2 SMNVEV (reference sequence). CDR3 in amino acids: CASSPGDRAFTDTQYF. CDR3 bases: TGTGCCAGCAGTCCCGGGGACAGGGCCTTTACAGATACGCAGTATTTT.

This CDR3 reads CASSLMGQGTNEQFF. CDR3 nucleotides: TGTGCCAGCAGCTTAATGGGCCAGGGGACCAATGAGCAGTTCTTC. This chain links TRBV7-3 with TRBJ2-1, with D possibly TRBD1 on 6 matching bases. The length of the CDR3 is 15 residues. CDR1 is SGHTA, CDR2 FQGTGA, per germline. Trimming pared 1 base from V and 6 bases from J, leaving 13 bases between.

DNA for the CDR3: TGCAGCGTCACAGGGGGCGCGAACTATGGCTACACCTTC. The encoded protein is CSVTGGANYGYTF. The chain is built from TRBV29-1 and TRBJ1-2, with 9 bases matching TRBD1. This CDR3 region has 13 residues. The germline CDR1 and CDR2 sequences are SQVTM and ANQGSEA. V trimming: 6 bases; J trimming: 2 bases; junction bases outside the gene matches: 4.

The genes are TRBV10-3 and TRBJ2-7, with 7 bases fitting TRBD1. Germline CDR1 is ENHRY and CDR2 is SYGVKD. The CDR3 sequence is 15 residues long. V lost 4 bases to trimming and J lost 2 bases; unmatched junction nucleotides: 8. CDR3 coding DNA: TGTGCCATCAGTGCCTTACAGGGGACCCCCTACGAGCAGTACTTC. Its translation: CAISALQGTPYEQYF.

The rearrangement links TRBV7-9 to TRBJ2-7, with unresolved D. V was trimmed by 5 bases and J by 2 bases, leaving 10 bases between them. The CDR3 is 13 residues long. Per germline, CDR1 SEHNR and CDR2 FQNEAQ (reference sequence). The CDR3 protein is CASSPRSAYEQYF. The CDR3 DNA reads TGTGCCAGCAGCCCACGAAGCGCCTACGAGCAGTACTTC.

The genes are TRBV5-1 and TRBJ2-5; 7 bases are a match to TRBD2. Germline V lookup: CDR1 SGHRS, CDR2 YFSETQ. The CDR3 covers 14 residues. With 4 bases clipped from V and 4 bases from J, the junction kept 7 bases outside the gene matches. The CDR3 reads CASSVNGGGETQYF. In nucleotides, the CDR3 is TGCGCCAGCAGCGTAAACGGCGGGGGAGAGACCCAGTACTTC.

The chain couples TRBV19 to TRBJ2-7; 8 bases agree with TRBD2. J gave up 2 bases and V 5 bases, and 5 bases lay outside the gene matches. The germline CDR1 and CDR2 sequences are LNHDA and SQIVND (reference sequence). The length of the CDR3 is 14 residues. CDR3 DNA sequence: TGTGCCAGTAGTTGGGGTAGCGGGACCTACGAGCAGTACTTC. Amino acid sequence: CASSWGSGTYEQYF.

J is TRBJ1-1 and V is TRBV2; D is uncertain. The CDR3 runs 11 residues. V dropped 7 bases and J dropped 3 bases, with 6 bases sitting between them. Germline CDR1 SNHLY, CDR2 FYNNEI. The CDR3 reads CASKYHTEAFF. The DNA of the CDR3 is TGTGCCAGCAAGTACCACACTGAAGCTTTCTTT.

This chain links TRBV11-3 with TRBJ2-3, with no clear D. Trimming shortened V by 5 bases and J by 6 bases, and 12 bases separated the two germline ends. Germline V gives CDR1 SGHNT, CDR2 YENEEA. The CDR3 is made up of 13 amino acids. Here the CDR3 DNA reads TGTGCCAGCAGCCTTAGGTCCGGGGATACGCAGTATTTT. It is translated as CASSLRSGDTQYF. The full variable domain, in which reference TRBV11-3 and TRBJ2-3 provide the parts outside the CDR3, is EAGVVQSPRYKIIEKKQPVAFWCNPISGHNTLYWYLQNLGQGPELLIRYENEEAVDDSQLPKDRFSAERLKGVDSTLKIQPAELGDSAVYLCASSLRSGDTQYFGPGTRLTVL.

The rearrangement links TRBV27 to TRBJ2-2, with TRBD1 matching 10 bases. CDR1 and CDR2 from the germline V gene are MNHEY and SMNVEV (reference sequence). J was trimmed by 6 bases and V by 2 bases; bases with no gene match: 6. There are 16 residues in the CDR3. The CDR3 is CASSLEGTGVSGELFF. The CDR3 nucleotides are TGTGCCAGCAGTTTAGAGGGGACAGGGGTGTCCGGGGAGCTGTTTTTT.

The V gene is TRBV27, the J gene TRBJ1-6; maybe TRBD1 (5 bases). The V end lost 5 bases, the J end lost 4 bases, and 12 bases lay between the germline ends. CDR1 MNHEY and CDR2 SMNVEV come from the germline V gene (reference sequence). The CDR3 runs 15 residues. The CDR3 nucleotides read TGTGCCAGCAGTCAACTCGACAGTTATAATTCACCCCTCCACTTT. Translation gives CASSQLDSYNSPLHF.

The rearrangement joins TRBV3-1 (or the pseudogene TRBV3-2) to TRBJ2-7; 9 bases match TRBD1. Germline V lookup: CDR1 LGHDT, CDR2 YNNKEL (reference sequence). V lost 4 bases, J lost 3 bases, and 4 bases stayed unmatched. CDR3 size: 14 residues. CDR3 DNA sequence: TGTGCCAGCAGCCCAGACAGGGGGGGCTACGAGCAGTACTTC. Amino acid sequence: CASSPDRGGYEQYF.

The chain uses TRBV3-1 (or the pseudogene TRBV3-2) and TRBJ2-7; unclear D gene. The CDR3 runs to 12 residues. Germline V gene sequence: CDR1 LGHDT, CDR2 YNNKEL (reference sequence). V was shortened by 1 base and J by 3 bases, with 4 bases between the two germline ends. This chain's CDR3 is CASSQGGYEQYF. The CDR3 DNA reads TGTGCCAGCAGCCAAGGGGGCTACGAGCAGTACTTC.

This chain joins TRBV21-1 and TRBJ1-6. TRBV21-1 counts as a pseudogene. This CDR3 is 16 amino acids long. This chain's CDR3 is CASSPHRGTPWTPLHF. The CDR3 nucleotides are TGTGCCAGCAGCCCCCATCGGGGGACACCATGGACACCCCTCCACTTT.